This section outlines one T cell receptor beta chain sequence together with its context. This sample is part of a study of blood T cell repertoires in COVID-19. Study-level background: Sites across the United States, Italy and Spain contributed samples from acute and convalescent COVID-19. PBMCs, B-cell-depleted T cells, or T cells provided the cDNA or gDNA that made up the material.

Authors' analysis steps: Amplification from reference gene primers served as the basis for estimated nucleated cell counts. The assay was immunoSEQ multiplex PCR, and TCRdb's table has in-frame clones only and misses some. The D gene and trimming were derived from the DNA, and the V and J assignments and clone size from that table. The data hold around 100,000 clones, with nearly 90% observed a single time. The sample consisted of peripheral blood. The TCR comes from a man aged 50-59 years in a cohort sampled during active COVID-19.

The chain's CDR3 is CATSENRGTEAFF. As DNA, the CDR3 is TGTGCCACCAGTGAAAACAGGGGCACTGAAGCTTTCTTT. The V call is TRBV24-1, the J call TRBJ1-1; 7 bases are a match to TRBD1. V trimming: 4 bases; J trimming: 4 bases; junction bases outside the gene matches: 2. Germline CDR1 KGHDR, CDR2 SFDVKD. The CDR3 is made up of 13 amino acids.